This TCR beta chain was documented in a study of PD-L1 blockade in urothelial cancer. In the study overall: Patients commenced intravenous atezolizumab, 1,200 mg every 3 weeks, in 2014. Blood was subjected to analysis at 3 weeks (second dose) and 6 weeks following treatment start.

Time point meaning: peripheral blood 6 weeks after treatment start. Between 1 and 8 samples, pretreatment and on-treatment, were given by each patient. Generated by immunoSEQ multiplex PCR, the TCRdb table keeps only in-frame clones and is missing some. Of tens of thousands of clones in the sample, approximately 81% were seen once. The CDR3 loop spans 13 amino acids. The V end was cut by 0 bases, the J end by 8 bases, with 11 bases between. Germline CDR1 SGHKS, CDR2 YYEKEE (reference sequence). This chain links TRBV5-5 with TRBJ1-2, with TRBD1 as a possible D gene (5 bases). The receptor was derived from a man aged 70-80 years with urothelial cancer. Sequencing used PBMCs, obtained around atezolizumab (anti-PD-L1) treatment. The CDR3 DNA reads TGTGCCAGCAGCTTGGAGGGGCTCCCCGGCTACACCTTC. Its protein is CASSLEGLPGYTF.